Sequencing of this T cell receptor (beta chain) was carried out in a study of CD8 T cells in Susac syndrome. On the study more broadly: Within the sequenced group of Susac syndrome patients, five or six showed active disease and about 8 were in remission.

cDNA came from roughly 0.47 to 1 ug RNA primed by random hexamers. immunoSEQ multiplex PCR amplified TCR beta CDR3 across 54 Vbeta, 13 Jbeta. TCRdb itself ran the immunoSEQ multiplex PCR reads through MiXCR, one entry per CDR3 protein. The sample holds about 240,000 distinct CDR3 sequences, around 96% seen once. Peripheral blood CD8+ and CD4+ T cells were profiled by TCR beta sequencing. Negative isolation yielded CD4+ and CD8+ T cells, and FACS enriched TEMRA cells. Sequencing was carried out using CD4+ T cells from PBMCs. This TCR was recovered from a human donor with Susac syndrome.

The CDR3 sequence is CSVTAPYEQYF. CDR3 sequence (DNA): TGCAGCGTGACTGCCCCCTACGAGCAGTACTTC. The chain combines TRBV29-1 with TRBJ2-7; D gene ambiguous. The V and J ends lost 6 bases and 2 bases respectively, with 8 bases between them. From germline, CDR1 is SQVTM and CDR2 ANQGSEA. This CDR3 is 11 amino acids long.